One sample yielded the 3 T cell receptor beta chains listed below, sequenced in a study of shared clonotypes between healthy human individuals. Libraries were prepared by immunoSEQ multiplex PCR; TCRdb keeps only in-frame clonotypes and omits some of them. The sample yields more than 2 million clones, roughly 95% seen once. The material sequenced was naive CD4+ T cells sorted from blood. Subset denoted: CD45RA+ positively selected. These receptors were taken from a man aged 18-30 years in good health.

The chain couples TRBV7-9 to TRBJ2-7; 7 bases agree with TRBD1. The CDR3 is 15 residues long. CDR1 and CDR2 from the germline V gene are SEHNR and FQNEAQ (reference sequence). Trimming at V came to 1 base and at J to 4 bases, leaving 7 bases not matched to a gene. The CDR3 coding sequence is TGTGCCAGCAGCTTAGACGCAGGGGGTTTATACGAGCAGTACTTC. It translates to CASSLDAGGLYEQYF.

This clone was seen only once. This chain connects TRBV5-1 to TRBJ2-7; D gene uncertain. CDR3 length equals 15 residues. Trimming removed 0 bases at V and 5 bases at J, with 15 bases between. Germline V gene lookup returns CDR1 SGHRS and CDR2 YFSETQ. The CDR3: CASSLDSGSDDEQYF. As DNA, the CDR3 is TGCGCCAGCAGCTTGGATTCAGGTTCGGACGACGAGCAGTACTTC.

The chain is built from TRBV28 and TRBJ1-3; 8 bases line up with TRBD1. There are 15 residues in the CDR3. Germline V gene data show CDR1 as MDHEN and CDR2 as SYDVKM. V was clipped by 6 bases and J by 3 bases; unmatched bases: 7. CDR3 loop: CASRPGQVDGNTIYF. Here the CDR3 DNA reads TGTGCCAGCAGGCCGGGACAGGTCGATGGAAACACCATATATTTT.